The clone carrying this TCR beta chain appeared many times. Antigen unknown. The entry originates in a study of blood T cells in healthy people across ages. Study at large: About one barcoded beta molecule per two T cells was the capture yield of template switching.

CDR3 length: 15 amino acids. A second PCR, run for about 7 to 11 cycles, used a sample-barcoded 5' primer plus a J-beta primer mix. Each CDR3 protein gets one entry after TCRdb re-called the 5' RACE reads with MiXCR. The top ten hold approximately 8.7% of the sample, which has about 540,000 distinct CDR3 sequences, 24% seen once. Whole-study results and caveats: Correlation between TCR beta diversity and naive T cell percentage was strong.

These data are also associated with another study on T cells of mothers and their children. This second report adds: A few healthy Caucasian mothers and their six children were the donors. Amplification in the second PCR used the M1S primer, which added sample barcodes and 2-4 random nucleotides.

This sequence joins TRBV21-1 and TRBJ2-1. TRBV21-1 is a pseudogene locus. The TCR originated in a boy younger than 18 in good health. Sample: blood. The CDR3 DNA sequence: TGTGCCAGCAGCAAAAGTGGAATTCGGGACAATGAGCAGTTCTTC. As protein: CASSKSGIRDNEQFF.